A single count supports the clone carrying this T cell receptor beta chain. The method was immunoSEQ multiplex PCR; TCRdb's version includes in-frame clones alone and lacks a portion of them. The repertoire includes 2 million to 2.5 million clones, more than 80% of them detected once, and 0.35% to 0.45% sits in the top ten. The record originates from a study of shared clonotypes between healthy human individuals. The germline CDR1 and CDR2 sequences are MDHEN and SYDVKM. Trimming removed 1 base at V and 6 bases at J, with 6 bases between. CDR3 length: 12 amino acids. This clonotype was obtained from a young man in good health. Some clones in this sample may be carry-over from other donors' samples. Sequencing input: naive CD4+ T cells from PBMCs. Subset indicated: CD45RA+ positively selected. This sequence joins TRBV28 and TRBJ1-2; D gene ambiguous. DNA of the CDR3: TGTGCCAGCAGTTTATTTGGGAATGGCTACACCTTC. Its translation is CASSLFGNGYTF.